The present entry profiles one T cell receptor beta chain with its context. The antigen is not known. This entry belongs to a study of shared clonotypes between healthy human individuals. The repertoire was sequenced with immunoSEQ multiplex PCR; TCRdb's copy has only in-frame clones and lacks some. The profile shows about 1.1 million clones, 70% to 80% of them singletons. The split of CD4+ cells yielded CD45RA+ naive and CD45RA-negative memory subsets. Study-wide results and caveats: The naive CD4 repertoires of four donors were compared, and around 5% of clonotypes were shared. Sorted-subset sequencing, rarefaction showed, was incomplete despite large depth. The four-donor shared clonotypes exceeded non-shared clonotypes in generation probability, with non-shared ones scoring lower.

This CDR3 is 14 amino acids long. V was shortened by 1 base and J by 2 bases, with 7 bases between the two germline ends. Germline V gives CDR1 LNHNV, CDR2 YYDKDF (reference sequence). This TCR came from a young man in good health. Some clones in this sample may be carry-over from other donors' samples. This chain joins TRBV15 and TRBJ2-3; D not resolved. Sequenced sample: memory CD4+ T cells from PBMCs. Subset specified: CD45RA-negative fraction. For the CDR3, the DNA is TGTGCCACCAGCAGAGCTATTGCCACAGATACGCAGTATTTT. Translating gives CATSRAIATDTQYF. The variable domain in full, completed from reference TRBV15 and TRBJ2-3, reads DAMVIQNPRYQVTQFGKPVTLSCSQTLNHNVMYWYQQKSSQAPKLLFHYYDKDFNNEADTPDNFQSRRPNTSFCFLDIRSPGLGDTAMYLCATSRAIATDTQYFGPGTRLTVL.